The 10 T cell receptor beta chains presented below share a single source sample, sequenced in a study of CD8+CD57+ T cells in acquired aplastic anemia. CDR3 and TCR beta VDJ profiling relied on genomic DNA as the template. TCRdb re-called the reads through MiXCR, storing one row per CDR3 protein. The sample includes more than 250,000 distinct CDR3 sequences, 45% to 70% seen only once; the top ten take around 7.6%. Sequencing was done on a sample of sorted CD4+, CD8+, or CD8+CD57+ T cells (not recorded which) from PBMCs. The receptors were gathered from a human donor with severe aplastic anemia or a healthy control (not recorded which).

Regarding this clonotype: Compared with germline, one end of the junction differs, possibly owing to a read error. The chain has TRBV6-5 and TRBJ2-7; D remains unclear. This CDR3 contains 15 residues. Germline assignment: CDR1 MNHEY and CDR2 SVGAGI. The CDR3 DNA is TGTGTCAGCAGCCGCCAAGGAAAAGGCTCCTACGAGCAGTACTTC. Protein sequence: CVSSRQGKGSYEQYF.

The V gene is TRBV19, the J gene TRBJ2-1; TRBD2 matches 9 bases. V shed 5 bases, J shed 9 bases, and the junction held 11 bases outside the gene matches. This CDR3 has 15 amino acids. Germline values: CDR1 LNHDA, CDR2 SQIVND (reference sequence). CDR3 region: CASSPSGTSFSEQFF. The CDR3 DNA reads as TGTGCCAGTAGTCCAAGCGGGACTAGCTTTAGTGAGCAGTTCTTC.

V is TRBV7-2 and J is TRBJ2-5; the match to TRBD2 covers 7 bases. V lost 0 bases to trimming and J lost 1 base; unmatched junction nucleotides: 5. This CDR3 spans 16 amino acids. The germline V gene has CDR1 SGHTA and CDR2 FQGNSA. CDR3 in DNA: TGTGCCAGCAGCTTAGCGTTTCGCGGGGGCCAAGAGACCCAGTACTTC. Protein product: CASSLAFRGGQETQYF.

V is TRBV7-9 and J is TRBJ1-1; no definite D call. The germline gives CDR1 SEHNR, CDR2 FQNEAQ (reference sequence). This CDR3 contains 12 residues. The germline V and J ends were trimmed by 5 bases and 8 bases, with 12 bases remaining between them. The DNA of the CDR3 is TGTGCCAGCAGCCGCGGACTTTTAGAAGCTTTCTTT. Its protein product is CASSRGLLEAFF. Looking up the rest from reference TRBV7-9 and TRBJ1-1 gives the full variable domain: DTGVSQNPRHKITKRGQNVTFRCDPISEHNRLYWYRQTLGQGPEFLTYFQNEAQLEKSRLLSDRFSAERPKGSFSTLEIQRTEQGDSAMYLCASSRGLLEAFFGQGTRLTVV.

V is TRBV5-1 and J is TRBJ2-5; D is uncertain. CDR3 length equals 14 residues. V shed 7 bases and J shed 4 bases, with 17 bases lying between them. CDR1 is SGHRS, CDR2 YFSETQ, per germline. Written as DNA, the CDR3 is TGCGCCAGCCGACCAATGTTGGGGTCAGAGACCCAGTACTTC. The encoded protein is CASRPMLGSETQYF.

This clonotype was counted at least ten times. The chain combines TRBV19 with TRBJ1-4; D unresolved. Germline CDR1 reads LNHDA; CDR2 reads SQIVND (reference sequence). This CDR3 spans 19 amino acids. V shed 4 bases and J shed 0 bases, with 21 bases lying between them. The CDR3 DNA is TGTGCCAGTAGTACCCGGACGGCCCTTCTCTTTGCAACTAATGAAAAACTGTTTTTT. Residues: CASSTRTALLFATNEKLFF.

This chain connects TRBV9 to TRBJ1-4, with no clear D. Germline CDR1 is SGDLS and CDR2 is YYNGEE. Trimming took off 2 bases at V and 2 bases at J, with 4 bases between the two ends. The CDR3 extends over 13 amino acids. Here the CDR3 reads CASSVGTNEKLFF. DNA of the CDR3: TGTGCCAGCAGCGTGGGTACTAATGAAAAACTGTTTTTT.

This clonotype has only one observation. The CDR3 coding sequence is TGCAGTGCTAGACAGGGTAGTGGCAATCAGCCCCAGCATTTT. It encodes CSARQGSGNQPQHF. The genes are TRBV20-1 and TRBJ1-5; possibly TRBD1 for D (5 bases). The length of the CDR3 is 14 residues. Germline V CDR1 and CDR2: DFQATT, SNEGSKA (reference sequence). V was shortened by 2 bases and J by 2 bases, with 10 bases between the two germline ends.

Comments on this clonotype: A read error may explain this, as a much larger clone is one base away. The rearrangement joins TRBV7-9 to TRBJ2-2; D gene ambiguous. CDR1 SEHNR and CDR2 FQNEAQ come from the germline V gene (reference sequence). This CDR3 spans 15 amino acids. CDR3 DNA sequence: TGCGCCGGCAGCCTCGAACTGAAGGGCACCGGGGAGCTGTTTTTT. Protein product: CAGSLELKGTGELFF.

This clonotype came up many times. A junction end diverges from the germline sequence, so it may reflect a read error. The chain links TRBV11-2 to TRBJ2-6, with D perhaps matching TRBD1 or TRBD2 (5 bases each). This CDR3 has 13 amino acids. Per germline, CDR1 SGHAT and CDR2 FQNNGV. CDR3 amino acids: CASTPINWDVYSF. As DNA, the CDR3 is TGTGCCAGCACCCCAATTAACTGGGACGTCTATTCTTTC.